This T cell receptor beta chain stems from a study of identical twins. TCRdb recomputed calls from the 5' RACE reads with MiXCR, one row per CDR3 protein. The table shows a few hundred thousand distinct CDR3 sequences, with 20% to 25% occurring only once. These data were likewise used in another study, on T cells expressing NK-cell markers. Per that study: In sorted CD3+CD56+NKG2C+, CD3+CD56+NKG2C- and CD3+CD56-NKG2C+ T cells, TCR beta repertoires were obtained.

Sequencing input: CD4+ T cells sorted from blood. The source is a woman aged 18 to 35 in good health.

The CDR3 DNA sequence: TGCAGTGCTAGTGATGGGGGGGCTAGGGATGAGCAGTTCTTC. Translation: CSASDGGARDEQFF. The chain couples TRBV20-1 to TRBJ2-1; weak D call: TRBD2 (7 bases). Looked up from germline, CDR1 is DFQATT and CDR2 is SNEGSKA (reference sequence). The CDR3 is 14 amino acids. V gave up 3 bases and J gave up 8 bases, with 17 bases separating them.